This TCR beta chain comes out of a study of cytomegalovirus exposure and HLA in healthy donors. Study results and caveats: Information on immune exposure was restricted to one variable (CMV serostatus).

This CDR3 is built from 17 residues. V trimming: 2 bases; J trimming: 6 bases; junction bases outside the gene matches: 14. Germline V gene sequence: CDR1 LNHDA, CDR2 SQIVND (reference sequence). PCR was performed using 60 Vbeta and 13 Jbeta primers. Generated by immunoSEQ multiplex PCR, the TCRdb table keeps only in-frame clones and is missing some. The sample holds about 130,000 clones, 81% seen once. About this clone itself: Antigen unknown.

This receptor was taken from a man in his late teens or twenties in good health and CMV-seronegative. V and J are TRBV19 and TRBJ2-3; 7 bases are shared with TRBD2. The sample taken for sequencing was PBMCs. The CDR3 loop reads CASSIRSASGVGDTQYF. The CDR3 DNA sequence: TGTGCCAGTAGTATAAGGTCGGCTAGCGGAGTGGGGGATACGCAGTATTTT.